This entry concerns a single T cell receptor beta chain. The cohort comprised adults aged about 18 to 100 years residing in approximately 25 US areas. The J segment lost 4 bases and the V segment lost 3 bases, leaving 5 bases of the junction unmatched. This CDR3 comprises 15 residues. CDR1 is KGHDR, CDR2 SFDVKD, per germline. These data come from a study of blood T cell repertoires in COVID-19. Study-wide background: Sources were T cells, B-cell-depleted T cells, or PBMCs; the material itself was cDNA or gDNA.

Using immunoSEQ multiplex PCR, the repertoire was profiled, and TCRdb retains in-frame clones only, with some absent. Of approximately 200,000 clones in the sample, about nine tenths are singletons; the top ten hold approximately 2%. This sequence originates from a woman aged 30 to 39 who had recovered from COVID-19. The material sequenced was PBMCs or T cells enriched from blood (not recorded which). V gene TRBV24-1 combines with J gene TRBJ1-5; TRBD1 matches at 7 bases. The CDR3 is CATSDPSQGNQPQHF. CDR3 in DNA: TGTGCCACCAGTGATCCATCACAGGGGAATCAGCCCCAGCATTTT.